The next 12 T cell receptor beta chains were all read from a single sample in a study of T cells in Graves' hyperthyroidism and ophthalmopathy. RNA transcripts gave rise to amplified TCR beta CDR3 regions. TCR CDR3 underwent first-round RT-PCR with the HTBI primer set. TCRdb reanalysed the multiplex PCR reads using MiXCR and keeps one entry per CDR3 protein. The sample lists roughly 740,000 distinct CDR3 sequences; roughly 15% were seen once. The sample taken for sequencing was blood. The receptors were gathered from a man aged 18 to 30 with Graves' hyperthyroidism.

This clonotype was counted ten times or more. V usage is TRBV24-1 and J usage is TRBJ2-7; D ambiguous. In germline, CDR1 is KGHDR, CDR2 SFDVKD. The CDR3 has 16 residues. Here the CDR3 reads CHPVQHMGSKWYEQYF. CDR3 nucleotides: TGTCATCCCGTCCAGCATATGGGCTCTAAATGGTACGAGCAGTACTTC.

There are many counts of this clonotype. The chain uses TRBV20-1 and TRBJ2-7, with TRBD2 as a possible D gene (5 bases). The CDR3 consists of 13 residues. Germline V gene sequence: CDR1 DFQATT, CDR2 SNEGSKA (reference sequence). V dropped 6 bases and J dropped 2 bases, with 14 bases sitting between them. The CDR3 here is CSATVNGAYEQYF. The CDR3 nucleotides are TGCAGTGCCACCGTTAACGGGGCCTACGAGCAGTACTTC.

The genes are TRBV7-9 and TRBJ2-6, with D possibly being TRBD1 or TRBD2 (5 bases each). Per the germline V gene, CDR1 is SEHNR and CDR2 is FQNEAQ (reference sequence). The length of the CDR3 is 17 residues. Trimming removed 0 bases from V and 3 bases from J, with 12 bases in between. CDR3 in amino acids: CASSLAGSGLGANVLTF. The CDR3 nucleotides read TGTGCCAGCAGCTTAGCGGGTTCGGGGCTTGGGGCCAACGTCCTGACTTTC.

The rearrangement joins TRBV7-2 to TRBJ2-7; no clear D. The V and J ends lost 2 bases and 2 bases respectively, with 16 bases between them. CDR3 size: 16 residues. Looked up from germline, CDR1 is SGHTA and CDR2 is FQGNSA. The CDR3 bases are TGTGCCAGCAGCTTATATGGTCCGCCCGTACCCTACGAGCAGTACTTC. Translated: CASSLYGPPVPYEQYF.

This clonotype was picked up a small number of times. CDR3 protein: CASSWAGGENTIYF. The CDR3, as DNA: TGCGCCAGCAGCTGGGCAGGGGGCGAAAACACCATATATTTT. V gene TRBV5-1 combines with J gene TRBJ1-3, with 8 bases fitting TRBD1. From germline, CDR1 is SGHRS and CDR2 YFSETQ. This CDR3 comprises 14 residues. Trimming cost V 3 bases and J 6 bases; bases outside gene matches: 5. Looking up the rest from reference TRBV5-1 and TRBJ1-3 gives the full variable domain: KAGVTQTPRYLIKTRGQQVTLSCSPISGHRSVSWYQQTPGQGLQFLFEYFSETQRNKGNFPGRFSGRQFSNSRSEMNVSTLELGDSALYLCASSWAGGENTIYFGEGSWLTVV.

This clonotype was detected only a few times. V usage is TRBV6-1 and J usage is TRBJ1-3; TRBD1 might be the D (5 bases). Germline V CDR1 and CDR2: MNHNS, SASEGT. CDR3 length: 14 amino acids. Between the trimmed V and J ends, which lost 6 bases and 0 bases, there was a span of 9 bases. The CDR3 region is CASRSGHSGNTIYF. Here the CDR3 DNA reads TGTGCCAGCAGATCAGGACACTCTGGAAACACCATATATTTT.

V usage is TRBV28 and J usage is TRBJ2-4; 13 bases align to TRBD2. This CDR3 has 17 residues. The V gene's germline CDR1 is MDHEN and CDR2 SYDVKM. The V and J ends lost 7 bases and 1 base, in that order; junction bases with no gene match: 7. The CDR3 sequence: CASKGLAGDGAKNIQYF. The CDR3 DNA reads as TGTGCCAGCAAAGGACTAGCGGGAGACGGGGCCAAAAACATTCAGTACTTC. Combining the CDR3 with reference TRBV28 and TRBJ2-4 gives the whole variable domain DVKVTQSSRYLVKRTGEKVFLECVQDMDHENMFWYRQDPGLGLRLIYFSYDVKMKEKGDIPEGYSVSREKKERFSLILESASTNQTSMYLCASKGLAGDGAKNIQYFGAGTRLSVL.

This clonotype was found many times. The V gene is TRBV9, the J gene TRBJ2-5, with 7 bases that match TRBD2. The J segment lost 1 base and the V segment lost 5 bases, leaving 11 bases of the junction unmatched. In germline, CDR1 is SGDLS, CDR2 YYNGEE. The CDR3 is 16 amino acids. The CDR3 reads CASSGQDGRSQETQYF. The CDR3 coding sequence is TGTGCCAGCAGTGGCCAGGACGGGAGGTCCCAAGAGACCCAGTACTTC.

CDR3 sequence (DNA): TGTGCCAGCAGTTTATTTCCAGCGGGATCAGGGGATACGCAGTATTTT. Residues: CASSLFPAGSGDTQYF. The V call is TRBV28, the J call TRBJ2-3; 7 nucleotides match TRBD2. Germline CDR1 reads MDHEN; CDR2 reads SYDVKM. The CDR3 length is 16 residues. Trimming took 1 base from V and 6 from J; bases not matched to a gene: 10.

This clonotype was detected many times. The chain is built from TRBV2 and TRBJ2-3; 11 bases fit TRBD2. CDR3 length equals 16 residues. With V trimmed by 6 bases and J by 4 bases, 9 bases remained unmatched. CDR1 and CDR2 (germline): SNHLY, FYNNEI. CDR3 sequence (DNA): TGTGCCAGCAGGCGGGCTAGCGGGAGGTCGGCAGATACGCAGTATTTT. Translated, it gives CASRRASGRSADTQYF.

The rearrangement joins TRBV11-2 to TRBJ2-7, with TRBD2 matching over 9 bases. Germline loops: CDR1 SGHAT, CDR2 FQNNGV. With 5 bases clipped from V and 0 bases from J, the junction kept 17 bases outside the gene matches. CDR3 length: 19 amino acids. The CDR3 region is CASSTRGGWAGGDSYEQYF. The CDR3 DNA sequence: TGTGCCAGCAGCACCCGGGGGGGCTGGGCGGGAGGGGACTCCTACGAGCAGTACTTC.

In the case of this clonotype: Germline and junction disagree at one end, which may indicate a read error. The chain joins TRBV7-6 to TRBJ1-2; D perhaps matches TRBD1 (6 bases). Germline-derived CDR1 and CDR2 are SGHVS and FNYEAQ. CDR3 size: 14 residues. DNA for the CDR3: TGTGTCAGCAGCGCCGACGGGGGCCGCTATGGCTACACCTTC. Its protein product is CVSSADGGRYGYTF. Complete variable domain (other parts from reference TRBV7-6 and TRBJ1-2): GAGVSQSPRYKVTKRGQDVALRCDPISGHVSLYWYRQALGQGPEFLTYFNYEAQQDKSGLPNDRFSAERPEGSISTLTIQRTEQRDSAMYRCVSSADGGRYGYTFGSGTRLTVV.